These T cell receptor beta chains were read from a single sample in a study of T cells in lung cancer brain metastases. TCRdb's table, derived via immunoSEQ multiplex PCR, lists solely in-frame clones and lacks some. Of approximately 1,600 clones listed, around 84% are singletons. Sequencing used tumor tissue from the primary lung tumor. The source of these receptors is a man aged 65-85 years with non-small cell lung cancer. Each CDR3 is given with its conserved first and last residue. Each record gives: J gene, clone size, D gene, V gene, CDR3 DNA, CDR3 protein. The D gene is left open where the match is weak. A row's size may be missing; if present it is once, few, many or a size class.

>TRBJ2-1|once|TRBD2|TRBV11-3
TGTGCCAGCAGCCCCGGGACTACCAACAATGAGCAGTTCTTC
CASSPGTTNNEQFF
>TRBJ1-4|-|-|TRBV6-6
TGTGCCAGCAGCTACGACGGTAATGAAAAACTGTTTTTT
CASSYDGNEKLFF
>TRBJ2-1|-|-|TRBV9
TGTGCCAGCAGCGTAGTATCTAGCAGCTCCTACAATGAGCAGTTCTTC
CASSVVSSSSYNEQFF
>TRBJ1-1|-|-|TRBV5-1
TGCGCCAGCAGCTTGTACAGGGATTTGAACACTGAAGCTTTCTTT
CASSLYRDLNTEAFF
>TRBJ2-5|-|-|TRBV13
TGTGCCAGCAGCTTGGTCGGAGAGACCCAGTACTTC
CASSLVGETQYF
>TRBJ1-1|few|-|TRBV18
TGTGCCAGCTCACCTGTCCGGAACACTGAAGCTTTCTTT
CASSPVRNTEAFF
>TRBJ2-1|once|-|TRBV15
TGTGCCACCAGCAGAGAGAGGGCAGGGGGAGGAGGCAATGAGCAGTTCTTC
CATSRERAGGGGNEQFF
>TRBJ2-3|few|-|TRBV4-3
TGCGCCAGCAGCCAATCTACTGACACAGATACGCAGTATTTT
CASSQSTDTDTQYF
>TRBJ2-5|-|TRBD2|TRBV11-3
TGTGCCAGCACCAAAACGAGGACCCGGCTAGCGGGAGACCAAGAGACCCAGTACTTC
CASTKTRTRLAGDQETQYF
>TRBJ1-4|-|-|TRBV5-4
TGTGCCAGCAGCTTGGCGGGACCAACGGGGGAAAAACTGTTTTTT
CASSLAGPTGEKLFF
>TRBJ2-3|-|-|TRBV7-3
TGTGCCAGCAATCGCGGGGCTAGCACAGATACGCAGTATTTT
CASNRGASTDTQYF
>TRBJ2-7|-|-|TRBV27
TGTGCCAGCAGTTGGACCTACCCATTGAACGAGCAGTACTTC
CASSWTYPLNEQYF
>TRBJ1-4|-|TRBD1|TRBV7-2
TGTGCCAGCAGCTCCCGGACAGGGTCGCGCGAAAAACTGTTTTTT
CASSSRTGSREKLFF
>TRBJ2-1|-|TRBD2|TRBV10-3
TGTGCCATCAGCGAGACTAGCGGGCCCACCCAAAATGAGCAGTTCTTC
CAISETSGPTQNEQFF
>TRBJ2-5|-|-|TRBV5-4
TGTGCCAGCAGCTTGGCGACCCGGAGATCGGGGGAGACCCAGTACTTC
CASSLATRRSGETQYF
>TRBJ2-3|-|-|TRBV5-1
TGCGCCAGCAGCTGGTGGATTAGCACAGATACGCAGTATTTT
CASSWWISTDTQYF
>TRBJ1-3|few|TRBD1|TRBV5-1
TGCGCCAGCAGCCCTTTGACAGGGACTGGAAACACCATATATTTT
CASSPLTGTGNTIYF
>TRBJ2-3|-|-|TRBV6-5
TGTGCCAGCAGTCCCACGGCAGATACGCAGTATTTT
CASSPTADTQYF
>TRBJ2-1|-|TRBD1|TRBV7-3
TGTGCCAGCAGCTTACGCAGGGGGCATGAGCAGTTCTTC
CASSLRRGHEQFF
>TRBJ2-5|-|-|TRBV2
TGTGCCAGCCACCGACTAGTGGGGGAGACCCAGTACTTC
CASHRLVGETQYF
>TRBJ1-2|-|TRBD1|TRBV5-1
TGCGCCAGCACCCGGGACAGAAGTGGCTACACCTTC
CASTRDRSGYTF
>TRBJ2-1|once|-|TRBV6-5
TGTGCCAGCAGGAGGGGGACCTACAATGAGCAGTTCTTC
CASRRGTYNEQFF
>TRBJ2-1|-|TRBD1|TRBV2
TGTGCCAGCAGGGGGACAGGGGGCGACGGTGAGCAGTTCTTC
CASRGTGGDGEQFF
>TRBJ2-7|-|-|TRBV29-1
TGCAGCGTTCGGATTTCCTACGAGCAGTACTTC
CSVRISYEQYF
>TRBJ2-2|-|TRBD1|TRBV11-2
TGTGCCAGCAGCTTCACAGGGGAGACCGGGGAGCTGTTTTTT
CASSFTGETGELFF
>TRBJ2-1|once|TRBD2|TRBV9
TGTGCCAGCAGCCCCGGGACTAGCGGGAGGGCCGGCAATGAGCAGTTCTTC
CASSPGTSGRAGNEQFF
>TRBJ2-3|-|-|TRBV5-1
TGCGCCAGTAGGGCCGCAGGGAGTAGCACAGATACGCAGTATTTT
CASRAAGSSTDTQYF
>TRBJ2-3|-|TRBD1|TRBV7-2
TGTGCCAGCAGCTTACAGGGGGCGCTTGAAGATACGCAGTATTTT
CASSLQGALEDTQYF
>TRBJ2-7|-|-|TRBV7-8
TGTGCCAGCAGCTCGGACATTTACTACGAGCAGTACTTC
CASSSDIYYEQYF
>TRBJ1-2|-|-|TRBV9
TGTGCCAGCAACGTAGGCTGGCAGCCCTATGGCTACACCTTC
CASNVGWQPYGYTF
>TRBJ2-5|once|-|TRBV7-6
TGTGCCAGCAGCAAGGGGGAAGGGGAGACCCAGTACTTC
CASSKGEGETQYF
>TRBJ1-1|once|-|TRBV5-1
TGCGCCAGCAGCCCGCTTACAGGGAGCACTGAAGCTTTCTTT
CASSPLTGSTEAFF
>TRBJ1-5|-|TRBD1|TRBV7-9
TGTGCCAGCAGCTTAGAGGGGGCAGGGCAGCCCCAGCATTTT
CASSLEGAGQPQHF
>TRBJ1-2|-|TRBD1|TRBV9
TGTGCCAGCAGCAGACAGGGAGGGTATGGCTACACCTTC
CASSRQGGYGYTF
>TRBJ2-5|-|TRBD1|TRBV6-5
TGTGCCAGCAGTACGACAGGGTTGGGGGAGACCCAGTACTTC
CASSTTGLGETQYF
>TRBJ1-1|-|TRBD1|TRBV18
TGTGCCAGCTCACCCCGACCGGGACAGGGGGAAACTGAAGCTTTCTTT
CASSPRPGQGETEAFF
>TRBJ2-5|once|TRBD2|TRBV5-4
TGTGCCAGCAGCTTGATGCTAGCGGGAGGGCCGGGGACCCAGTACTTC
CASSLMLAGGPGTQYF
>TRBJ1-1|-|-|TRBV9
TGTGCCAGCAGCGTAGGTCTGTCACTAATGAACACTGAAGCTTTCTTT
CASSVGLSLMNTEAFF